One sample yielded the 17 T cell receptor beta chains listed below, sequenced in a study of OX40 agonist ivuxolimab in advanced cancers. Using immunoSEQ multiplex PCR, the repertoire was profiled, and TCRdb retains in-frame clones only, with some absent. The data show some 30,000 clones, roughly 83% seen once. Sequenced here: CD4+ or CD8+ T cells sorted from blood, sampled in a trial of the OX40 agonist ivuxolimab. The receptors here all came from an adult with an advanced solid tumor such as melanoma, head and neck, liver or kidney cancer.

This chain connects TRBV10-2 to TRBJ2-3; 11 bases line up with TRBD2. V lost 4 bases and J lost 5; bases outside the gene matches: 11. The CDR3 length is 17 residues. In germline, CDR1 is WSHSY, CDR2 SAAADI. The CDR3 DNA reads TGCGCCAGCAGTGGCCCGGGACTAGCGGAGTCGGAAGATACGCAGTATTTT. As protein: CASSGPGLAESEDTQYF.

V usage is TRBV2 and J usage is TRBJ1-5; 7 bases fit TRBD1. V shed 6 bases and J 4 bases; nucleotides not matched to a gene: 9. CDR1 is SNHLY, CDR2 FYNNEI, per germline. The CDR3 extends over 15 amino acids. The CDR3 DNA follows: TGTGCCAGCAGGGCCTGGGCCAGGGGGAATCAGCCCCAGCATTTT. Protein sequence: CASRAWARGNQPQHF.

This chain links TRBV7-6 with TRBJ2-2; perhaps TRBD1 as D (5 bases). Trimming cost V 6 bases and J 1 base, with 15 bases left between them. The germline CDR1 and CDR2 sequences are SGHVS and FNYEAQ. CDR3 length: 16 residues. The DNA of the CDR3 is TGTGCCAGCAGTCTCGGACCGCAGGGGAACACCGGGGAGCTGTTTTTT. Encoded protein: CASSLGPQGNTGELFF. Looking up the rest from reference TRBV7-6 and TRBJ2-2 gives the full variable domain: GAGVSQSPRYKVTKRGQDVALRCDPISGHVSLYWYRQALGQGPEFLTYFNYEAQQDKSGLPNDRFSAERPEGSISTLTIQRTEQRDSAMYRCASSLGPQGNTGELFFGEGSRLTVL.

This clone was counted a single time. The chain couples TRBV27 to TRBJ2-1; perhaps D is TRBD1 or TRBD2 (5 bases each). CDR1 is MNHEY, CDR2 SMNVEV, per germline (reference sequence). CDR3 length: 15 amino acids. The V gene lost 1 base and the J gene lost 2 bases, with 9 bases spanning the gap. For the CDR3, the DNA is TGTGCCAGCAGTTTATTGGGGGATGCCTACAATGAGCAGTTCTTC. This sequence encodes CASSLLGDAYNEQFF.

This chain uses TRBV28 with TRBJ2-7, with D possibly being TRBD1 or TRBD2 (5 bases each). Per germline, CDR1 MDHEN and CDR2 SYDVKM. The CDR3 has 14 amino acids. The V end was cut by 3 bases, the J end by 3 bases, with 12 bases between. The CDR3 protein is CASSFRGVYYEQYF. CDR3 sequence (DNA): TGTGCCAGCAGTTTCAGAGGGGTTTACTACGAGCAGTACTTC.

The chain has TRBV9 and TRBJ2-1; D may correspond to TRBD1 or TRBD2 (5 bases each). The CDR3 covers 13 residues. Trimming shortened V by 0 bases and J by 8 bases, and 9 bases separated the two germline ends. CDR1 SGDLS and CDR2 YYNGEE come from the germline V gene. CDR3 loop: CASSVGGSDEQFF. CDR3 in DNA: TGTGCCAGCAGCGTAGGGGGGTCGGATGAGCAGTTCTTC.

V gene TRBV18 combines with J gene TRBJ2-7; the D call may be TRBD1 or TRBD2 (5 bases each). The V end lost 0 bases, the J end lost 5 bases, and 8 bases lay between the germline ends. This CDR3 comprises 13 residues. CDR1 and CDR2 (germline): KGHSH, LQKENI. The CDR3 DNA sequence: TGTGCCAGCTCACCACCCAGGGACCACGAGCAGTACTTC. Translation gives CASSPPRDHEQYF.

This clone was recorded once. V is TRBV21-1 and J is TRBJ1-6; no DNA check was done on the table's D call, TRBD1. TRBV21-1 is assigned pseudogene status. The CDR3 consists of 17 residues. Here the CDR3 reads CASRPKQAPSYNSPLHF. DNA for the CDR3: TGTGCCAGCAGGCCCAAACAGGCCCCCAGCTATAATTCACCCCTCCACTTT.

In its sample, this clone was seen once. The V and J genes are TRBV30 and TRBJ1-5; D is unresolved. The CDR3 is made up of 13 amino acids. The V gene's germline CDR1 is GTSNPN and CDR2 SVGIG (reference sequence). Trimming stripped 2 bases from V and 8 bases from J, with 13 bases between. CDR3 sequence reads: CAWSPWGGEPQHF. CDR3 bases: TGTGCCTGGAGTCCTTGGGGTGGGGAGCCCCAGCATTTT.

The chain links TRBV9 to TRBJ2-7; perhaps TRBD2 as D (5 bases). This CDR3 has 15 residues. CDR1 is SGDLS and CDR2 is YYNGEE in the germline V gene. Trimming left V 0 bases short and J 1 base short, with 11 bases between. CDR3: CASSVGAAASYEQYF. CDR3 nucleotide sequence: TGTGCCAGCAGCGTAGGAGCGGCCGCTTCCTACGAGCAGTACTTC. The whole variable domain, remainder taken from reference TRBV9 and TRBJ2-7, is DSGVTQTPKHLITATGQRVTLRCSPRSGDLSVYWYQQSLDQGLQFLIQYYNGEERAKGNILERFSAQQFPDLHSELNLSSLELGDSALYFCASSVGAAASYEQYFGPGTRLTVT.

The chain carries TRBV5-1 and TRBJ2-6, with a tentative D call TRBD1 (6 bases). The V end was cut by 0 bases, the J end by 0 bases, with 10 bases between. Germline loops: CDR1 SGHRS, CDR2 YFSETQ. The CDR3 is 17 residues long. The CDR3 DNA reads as TGCGCCAGCAGCTTGGGACAGGAAATCTCTGGGGCCAACGTCCTGACTTTC. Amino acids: CASSLGQEISGANVLTF. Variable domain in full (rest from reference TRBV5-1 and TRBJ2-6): KAGVTQTPRYLIKTRGQQVTLSCSPISGHRSVSWYQQTPGQGLQFLFEYFSETQRNKGNFPGRFSGRQFSNSRSEMNVSTLELGDSALYLCASSLGQEISGANVLTFGAGSRLTVL.

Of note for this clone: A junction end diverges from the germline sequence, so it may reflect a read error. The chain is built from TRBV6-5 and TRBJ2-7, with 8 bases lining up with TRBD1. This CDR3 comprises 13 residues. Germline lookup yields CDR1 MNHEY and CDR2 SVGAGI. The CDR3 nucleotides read TGTGACAGCAGAGAGGACAGGGTCTACGAGCAGTACTTC. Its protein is CDSREDRVYEQYF.

In DNA form, the CDR3 reads TGTGCCAGCAGTCCCCGGGAGGACTCGAGCGAGCAGTACTTC. This translates into CASSPREDSSEQYF. The V gene is TRBV27, the J gene TRBJ2-7; 7 bases are a match to TRBD2. Trimming removed 5 bases from V and 6 bases from J; junction bases left unmatched: 10. This CDR3 is built from 14 residues. CDR1 is MNHEY and CDR2 is SMNVEV in the germline V gene (reference sequence).

The DNA of the CDR3 is TGTGCCAGCAGCCGCGGGGGCGCAGGATTCTTC. Translating it yields CASSRGGAGFF. The chain combines TRBV28 with TRBJ2-1, with TRBD2 as a possible D gene (7 bases). CDR1 and CDR2 (germline): MDHEN, SYDVKM. This CDR3 region has 11 residues. Between the trimmed V and J ends, which lost 6 bases and 16 bases, there was a span of 16 bases.

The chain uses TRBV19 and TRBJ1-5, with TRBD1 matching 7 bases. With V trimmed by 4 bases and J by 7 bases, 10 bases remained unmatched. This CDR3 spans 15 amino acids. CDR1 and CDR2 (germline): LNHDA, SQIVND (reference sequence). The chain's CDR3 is CASSNLRQGEQPQHF. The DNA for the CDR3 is TGTGCCAGTAGTAACCTCCGACAGGGTGAGCAGCCCCAGCATTTT.

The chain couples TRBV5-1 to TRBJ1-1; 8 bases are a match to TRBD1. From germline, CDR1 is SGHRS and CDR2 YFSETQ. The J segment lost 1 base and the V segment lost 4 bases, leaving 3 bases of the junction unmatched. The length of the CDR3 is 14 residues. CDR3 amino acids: CASSLQGGNTEAFF. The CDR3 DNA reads TGCGCCAGCAGCCTACAGGGGGGGAACACTGAAGCTTTCTTT.

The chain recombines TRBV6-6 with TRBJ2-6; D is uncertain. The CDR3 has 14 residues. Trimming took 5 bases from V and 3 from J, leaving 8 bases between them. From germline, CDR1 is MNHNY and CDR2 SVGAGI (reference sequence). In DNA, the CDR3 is TGTGCCAGCAGTCGTGGGTTTGGGGCCAACGTCCTGACTTTC. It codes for CASSRGFGANVLTF.